The rows below give T cell receptor beta chains drawn from one sample of a study of T cell responses to AZD1222 COVID-19 vaccine. The repertoire was sequenced with immunoSEQ multiplex PCR; TCRdb's copy has only in-frame clones and lacks some. The sample holds over 100,000 clones, more than 75% seen once. Here the sequenced sample was peripheral blood, taken on day 0 of AZD1222 vaccination. These receptors were obtained from an adult in good health. The CDR3 runs from the conserved cysteine through the conserved F or W.

v_call cdr3_aa
TRBV2 CASAREETQYF
TRBV7-9 CASSPGQGAVEQYF
TRBV10-1 CASSEMRGRRNGYTF
TRBV5-5 CASSLNYQGFNQPQHF
TRBV6-2/TRBV6-3 CASSYAGSGGSDTQYF
TRBV5-1 CASSTGTGNWNTEAFF
TRBV4-3 CASSQDSGSGTEAFF
TRBV2 CASSLIGQGDEKLFF
TRBV5-4 CASSLGQTGELFF
TRBV6-5 CASSSEDRGNSPLHF
TRBV4-3 CASSQGPGSGNTIYF
TRBV5-1 CASSLGKGMRDEQFF
TRBV6-6 CASSYPGGARAFF
TRBV12-5 CASGYSTDTQYF
TRBV9 CASSVTDRGESAYEEKLFF
TRBV4-3 CASSQVSGGSTGRNEQFF
TRBV7-9 CASSLYSGGRPSYNEQFF